These 32 T cell receptor beta chains share one sample of origin, sequenced in a study of breast tumors, draining lymph nodes, adjacent tissues. Samples came from axillary lymph nodes draining the breast cancer. A single record per CDR3 protein comes from TCRdb applying MiXCR to the multiplex PCR reads. Found here are about 120,000 distinct CDR3 sequences, roughly 21% of them singletons; the top ten hold under 4.5%. Sequencing was performed on axillary lymph node tissue. The receptors were gathered from a female donor with breast cancer. Some clones in this sample may be carry-over from other donors' samples.

Points on this clonotype: This may arise from a read error, as a much more abundant clone is one base away. The chain joins TRBV19 to TRBJ2-3; TRBD2 aligns across 7 bases. Germline assignment: CDR1 LNHDA and CDR2 SQIVND (reference sequence). The CDR3 has 12 amino acids. CDR3 protein: CAIAGDTDAQYF. The CDR3 bases are TGTGCCATCGCGGGAGACACAGATGCGCAGTATTTT.

This clonotype came up many times. The chain is built from TRBV29-1 and TRBJ2-7, with TRBD1 as a possible D gene (6 bases). Germline lookup yields CDR1 SQVTM and CDR2 ANQGSEA. This CDR3 has 14 residues. V lost 5 bases, J lost 1 base, and 15 bases lay in between. CDR3 region: CSVRLLDRSYEQYF. The CDR3 coding sequence is TGCAGCGTTAGACTGTTAGACAGGTCCTACGAGCAGTACTTC.

Points on this clonotype: A much larger clone lies a single base off, so this may be a read error. Because it lacks the conserved phenylalanine or tryptophan at the end, this CDR3 is likely a read error. J is TRBJ1-5 and V is TRBV20-1; TRBD1 aligns across 9 bases. CDR1 is DFQATT and CDR2 is SNEGSKA in the germline V gene (reference sequence). This CDR3 has 15 residues. V gave up 3 bases and J gave up 8 bases; unmatched junction bases: 11. CDR3 nucleotide sequence: TGCAGTGCTAGTTCCGGGACAGGGAATATTGAGCCCCAGCATGTT. This sequence encodes CSASSGTGNIEPQHV.

This clonotype was counted between two and nine times. The chain joins TRBV18 to TRBJ2-5; 12 nucleotides align to TRBD2. The CDR3 loop spans 16 amino acids. Per germline, CDR1 KGHSH and CDR2 LQKENI. V was pared by 3 bases and J by 5 bases, with 7 bases of the junction left unmatched. CDR3: CASSPASGGAWETQYF. In DNA form, the CDR3 reads TGTGCCAGCTCACCCGCTAGCGGGGGGGCTTGGGAGACCCAGTACTTC.

Remarks on this clonotype: A read error may be the cause here, since a much bigger clone is one base away. V is TRBV7-6 and J is TRBJ1-6; D is ambiguous. Germline CDR1 SGHVS, CDR2 FNYEAQ. This CDR3 is built from 12 residues. For the CDR3, the DNA is TGTGCCACATCAGGATATAGTTCACCCCTCCACTTT. Its protein product is CATSGYSSPLHF.

This clonotype has ten or more counts. The chain uses TRBV2 and TRBJ2-1; maybe TRBD2 (5 bases). Germline CDR1 reads SNHLY; CDR2 reads FYNNEI. The CDR3 is 16 residues long. The ends were cut back, 8 bases at V and 0 bases at J, with 17 bases in the middle. CDR3 amino acids: CASAFSEPSSYNEQFF. CDR3 nucleotides: TGTGCCAGCGCATTTAGCGAACCGAGCTCCTACAATGAGCAGTTCTTC.

Many counts were recorded for this clonotype. The chain couples TRBV29-1 to TRBJ2-1, with D perhaps assigned TRBD1 or TRBD2 (5 bases each). Per germline, CDR1 SQVTM and CDR2 ANQGSEA. V lost 7 bases to trimming and J lost 8 bases, with 18 bases between them. This CDR3 is 13 amino acids long. In nucleotides, the CDR3 is TGCAGCGAGAAAAGGTTGGGGCGGGATGAGCAGTTCTTC. This codes for CSEKRLGRDEQFF.

Worth noting for this clonotype: A much larger clonotype is one base distant, so this may be a read error. The chain combines TRBV7-6 with TRBJ1-4; possible D gene TRBD1, 6 bases. Germline CDR1 and CDR2: SGHVS and FNYEAQ. The CDR3 has 17 amino acids. In DNA form, the CDR3 reads TGTGCCAGCAGCCGAGTCGTTGGGGGGGCAACTAATAAAAAACTGTTTTTT. This codes for CASSRVVGGATNKKLFF.

This clonotype was seen ten or more times. The chain employs TRBV27 and TRBJ2-7, with no clear D. CDR1 and CDR2 from the germline V gene are MNHEY and SMNVEV (reference sequence). The CDR3 has 14 amino acids. V lost 0 bases and J 2 bases, leaving 8 bases between the germline ends. The CDR3 loop is CASSLSGRTYEQYF. CDR3 coding DNA: TGTGCCAGCAGTTTATCCGGACGGACCTACGAGCAGTACTTC.

There are many counts of this clonotype. The chain uses TRBV5-1 and TRBJ2-5; D may match TRBD1 or TRBD2 (6 bases each). CDR1 is SGHRS, CDR2 YFSETQ, per germline. The CDR3 has 15 residues. With 3 bases removed from V and 1 base from J, the gap between germline ends came to 13 bases. The CDR3 bases are TGCGCCAGCAGCTCGGGGTGGGGGGCCCAAGAGACCCAGTACTTC. This codes for CASSSGWGAQETQYF.

Concerning this clonotype: A much larger clonotype is one base distant, so this may be a read error. J is TRBJ2-3 and V is TRBV12-3 or TRBV12-4, with D maybe TRBD1 (5 bases). The length of the CDR3 is 13 residues. CDR3 sequence (DNA): TGTGCCAGCAGTTTTTCAGGCACAGGTACGCAGTATTTT. The encoded protein is CASSFSGTGTQYF.

The chain combines TRBV24-1 with TRBJ1-5; D gene ambiguous. CDR1 is KGHDR and CDR2 is SFDVKD in the germline V gene. V was shortened by 6 bases and J by 0 bases, with 8 bases between the two germline ends. There are 14 residues in the CDR3. The CDR3 protein is CATSWRASNQPQHF. CDR3 DNA: TGTGCCACCAGTTGGAGGGCTAGCAATCAGCCCCAGCATTTT.

This clonotype was counted once. A read error is possible here, since a much larger clone lies one base away. The chain carries TRBV19 and TRBJ2-1; possibly TRBD1 for D (6 bases). Germline CDR1 and CDR2: LNHDA and SQIVND (reference sequence). The CDR3 loop spans 16 amino acids. CDR3 in amino acids: CAGSIGRRGGYNEQFF. The CDR3, as DNA: TGTGCCGGTAGTATAGGCCGGAGAGGGGGCTACAATGAGCAGTTCTTC.

Points on this clonotype: Since a much larger clone is just one base distant, this may be a read error. The chain has TRBV6-6 and TRBJ2-3; 9 nucleotides agree with TRBD2. The CDR3 is 14 residues long. Germline V gene data show CDR1 as MNHNY and CDR2 as SVGAGI (reference sequence). With V trimmed by 8 bases and J by 2 bases, 5 bases remained unmatched. In DNA, the CDR3 is TGTGCCAGCGGGGGGACTAGCCTCACAGATACGCAGTATTTT. Protein product: CASGGTSLTDTQYF.

The sample holds many counts of this clonotype. This chain links TRBV6-2 or TRBV6-3 with TRBJ2-2; no clear D gene. The germline V gene encodes CDR1 MNHEY and CDR2 SVGEGT. V lost 4 bases to trimming and J lost 8 bases, with 8 bases between them. This CDR3 has 12 amino acids. The CDR3 spells CASSLGNGELFF. CDR3 DNA sequence: TGTGCCAGCAGTTTGGGTAATGGGGAGCTGTTTTTT.

This chain connects TRBV19 to TRBJ2-3; the match to TRBD2 covers 13 bases. CDR3 length: 15 amino acids. With 10 bases clipped from V and 2 bases from J, the junction kept 6 bases outside the gene matches. The germline gives CDR1 LNHDA, CDR2 SQIVND (reference sequence). The CDR3 reads CAISTSGRPTDTQYF. CDR3 nucleotides: TGTGCCATTTCGACTAGCGGGAGGCCCACAGATACGCAGTATTTT.

This clonotype was counted many times. CDR3: CASSGSGIPGDEQFF. In nucleotides, the CDR3 is TGTGCCAGCAGCGGTAGCGGGATCCCCGGGGATGAGCAGTTCTTC. The genes are TRBV9 and TRBJ2-1; the match to TRBD2 covers 8 bases. CDR1 SGDLS and CDR2 YYNGEE come from the germline V gene. The CDR3 is made up of 15 amino acids. The ends lost 3 bases at V and 8 bases at J; junction bases unmatched: 10.

This clonotype appeared many times. The chain is built from TRBV3-1 and TRBJ1-6; TRBD1 matches 7 bases. CDR3 size: 15 residues. V shed 2 bases and J 10 bases; nucleotides not matched to a gene: 8. The germline V gene encodes CDR1 LGHDT and CDR2 YNNKEL (reference sequence). CDR3 loop: CASSQTAGGGSPLHF. The DNA for the CDR3 is TGTGCCAGCAGCCAAACCGCAGGGGGAGGATCACCCCTCCACTTT.

This clonotype was picked up many times. The chain has TRBV6-1 and TRBJ2-3, with a tentative D call TRBD1 (6 bases). The germline gives CDR1 MNHNS, CDR2 SASEGT. Trimming removed 0 bases from V and 4 bases from J, with 14 bases in between. The CDR3 has 16 residues. The CDR3 region has the DNA TGTGCCAGCAGTGAAGCTGGGGGCGAGGGGCCAGATACGCAGTATTTT. Its translation: CASSEAGGEGPDTQYF.

The gene calls are TRBV3-1 and TRBJ2-5; either TRBD1 or TRBD2 may fit D (6 bases each). Germline CDR1 reads LGHDT; CDR2 reads YNNKEL (reference sequence). The CDR3 contains 16 residues. Trimming pared 4 bases from V and 4 bases from J, leaving 19 bases between. CDR3 bases: TGTGCCAGCAGCCCGAATTCACCCGGAGGGGGAGAGACCCAGTACTTC. The encoded protein is CASSPNSPGGGETQYF.

With respect to this clonotype: A much more abundant neighbour one base away suggests this may be a read error. The genes are TRBV27 and TRBJ2-5; D call uncertain. The V end was cut by 3 bases, the J end by 9 bases, with 17 bases between. The CDR3 is made up of 14 amino acids. Germline CDR1 and CDR2: MNHEY and SMNVEV (reference sequence). The CDR3 here is CASSFRADYEAQYF. CDR3 coding DNA: TGTGCCAGCAGTTTCCGGGCGGATTACGAGGCCCAGTACTTC.

The sample holds a few counts of this clonotype. J is TRBJ2-3 and V is TRBV3-1; 14 nucleotides match TRBD2. The V gene's germline CDR1 is LGHDT and CDR2 YNNKEL (reference sequence). V lost 5 bases, J lost 5 bases, and 6 bases stayed unmatched. The CDR3 has 16 amino acids. In DNA form, the CDR3 reads TGTGCCAGCAGCTTGACTAGCGGGGGGGCCGGAGATACGCAGTATTTT. Translating gives CASSLTSGGAGDTQYF.

This clonotype was recorded at least ten times. The V and J genes are TRBV15 and TRBJ2-2; a weak D match, TRBD1 (6 bases). Trimming pared 1 base from V and 6 bases from J, leaving 12 bases between. Germline CDR1 LNHNV, CDR2 YYDKDF (reference sequence). CDR3 length: 15 residues. The CDR3 spells CATSRAHTGSGELFF. The CDR3 DNA reads as TGTGCCACCAGCAGAGCTCATACAGGGTCCGGGGAGCTGTTTTTT.

Note on this clonotype: A read error may explain this, as a much larger clone is one base away. This likely comes from a read error, as the CDR3 has no conserved phenylalanine or tryptophan at its end. V and J are TRBV20-1 and TRBJ2-1, with 8 bases lining up with TRBD2. V shed 3 bases, J shed 4 bases, and the junction held 8 bases outside the gene matches. Germline V gene lookup returns CDR1 DFQATT and CDR2 SNEGSKA (reference sequence). This CDR3 has 15 amino acids. CDR3 region: CSARSAGLGYNEQFL. DNA of the CDR3: TGCAGTGCTAGGTCTGCGGGACTAGGATACAATGAGCAGTTCCTC.

As for this clonotype: The junction differs from germline at one of its ends, possibly a read error. This chain links TRBV6-1 with TRBJ2-7; the match to TRBD2 covers 8 bases. The length of the CDR3 is 13 residues. Germline CDR1 MNHNS, CDR2 SASEGT. The chain's CDR3 is CAGSEPGGYEKYF. CDR3 coding DNA: TGTGCCGGCAGTGAACCGGGGGGGTACGAGAAGTACTTC.

Comment on this clonotype: The germline gene is not matched at one end of the junction; a read error may be the cause. DNA of the CDR3: TGTGCCAGCAGCTCCGGGACAGTTAATGAAAAACTGCTTTTT. This translates into CASSSGTVNEKLLF. The chain recombines TRBV7-9 with TRBJ1-4; TRBD1 matches 7 bases. CDR1 is SEHNR, CDR2 FQNEAQ, per germline (reference sequence). This CDR3 comprises 14 residues.

Note on this clonotype: A much larger clone sits a single nucleotide away, making a read error possible. This chain connects TRBV6-6 to TRBJ2-7, with a weak D call TRBD2 (6 bases). Germline V gene data show CDR1 as MNHNY and CDR2 as SVGAGI (reference sequence). This CDR3 has 15 residues. The V gene lost 0 bases and the J gene lost 2 bases, with 11 bases spanning the gap. For the CDR3, the DNA is TGTGCCAGCAGTTACTCTACGGGGGATGCCTACGAGCAGTACTTC. Protein sequence: CASSYSTGDAYEQYF.

Details on this clonotype: One end of the junction does not line up with germline, which may come from a read error. This sequence joins TRBV20-1 and TRBJ2-6; tentatively, D is TRBD1 (5 bases). Germline CDR1 and CDR2: DFQATT and SNEGSKA (reference sequence). The CDR3 has 16 amino acids. The CDR3 loop is CSANIQSLPGADVLTF. The DNA of the CDR3 is TGCAGTGCTAACATACAGTCCCTTCCTGGGGCCGACGTCCTGACTTTC.

This clonotype showed up many times. The CDR3 reads CATSDPRYSAYGYTF. DNA of the CDR3: TGTGCCACCAGTGACCCCAGGTACTCGGCGTATGGCTACACCTTC. V usage is TRBV24-1 and J usage is TRBJ1-2; no clear D gene. V lost 4 bases and J lost 5, with 16 bases in between. CDR1 is KGHDR, CDR2 SFDVKD, per germline. The CDR3 runs 15 residues.

This clonotype was observed at least ten times. The chain combines TRBV5-8 with TRBJ2-7; 15 bases agree with TRBD2. From germline, CDR1 is SGHTS and CDR2 YDEGEE. The CDR3 contains 15 residues. Trimming removed 3 bases from V and 7 bases from J; junction bases left unmatched: 5. Here the CDR3 reads CASSSGLAGGREQYF. CDR3 nucleotides: TGTGCCAGCAGCTCGGGACTAGCGGGAGGTCGTGAGCAGTACTTC.

This chain joins TRBV2 and TRBJ2-3, with D hard to call. Trimming cost V 8 bases and J 6 bases, with 9 bases left between them. The germline CDR1 and CDR2 sequences are SNHLY and FYNNEI. The CDR3 loop spans 11 amino acids. In DNA, the CDR3 is TGTGCCAGCTTGGTCGGGGATACGCAGTATTTT. Its protein product is CASLVGDTQYF.

This clonotype has ten or more counts. The chain has TRBV2 and TRBJ2-7; 8 bases are a match to TRBD2. The germline V gene encodes CDR1 SNHLY and CDR2 FYNNEI. The V and J ends lost 3 bases and 3 bases, in that order; junction bases with no gene match: 7. The CDR3 spans 15 residues. The CDR3 sequence: CASSDLAGSGYEQYF. CDR3 nucleotide sequence: TGTGCCAGCAGTGATCTAGCGGGTAGTGGCTACGAGCAGTACTTC.